This TCR beta chain comes out of a study of vaccination and CD4 T cells after COVID-19. Study-level information: The study drew post-COVID samples a median around 100 days after diagnosis (range 35 to 161).

On this clonotype itself: Its antigen is unidentified.

Documented treatment: approximately nine-day PBMC culture with coronavirus spike peptide pools or control peptides (ViraFEST assay). CDR1 is SGHTA and CDR2 is FQGNSA in the germline V gene. V lost 4 bases to trimming and J lost 7 bases; unmatched junction nucleotides: 4. This CDR3 has 12 residues. With the Oncomine TCR Beta short-read assay, DNA from cultured CD4+ T cells was sequenced. Genomic DNA was isolated from cultured CD4+ T cells. TCRdb re-analysed the PCR reads in MiXCR, keeping a single row per CDR3 protein. The sample consists of about 20,000 distinct CDR3 sequences, roughly three fifths of them appearing once.

The chain joins TRBV7-2 to TRBJ2-7, with TRBD2 identical over 7 bases. The sequenced sample was CD4+ T cells from blood, cultured in vitro. The receptor comes from a human donor who had recovered from COVID-19. CDR3 sequence reads: CASSYMGGEQYF. The CDR3 DNA is TGTGCCAGCAGCTATATGGGGGGGGAGCAGTACTTC.